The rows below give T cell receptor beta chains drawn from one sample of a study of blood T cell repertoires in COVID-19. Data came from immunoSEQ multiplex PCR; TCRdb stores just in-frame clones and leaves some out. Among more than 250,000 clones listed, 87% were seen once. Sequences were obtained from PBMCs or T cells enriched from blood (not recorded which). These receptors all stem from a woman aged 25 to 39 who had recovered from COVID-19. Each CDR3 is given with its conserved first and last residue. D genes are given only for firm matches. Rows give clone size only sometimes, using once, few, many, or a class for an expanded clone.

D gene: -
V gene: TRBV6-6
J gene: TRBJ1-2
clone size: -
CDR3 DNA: TGTGCCAGCAGTTATTCCGATGGCTACACCTTC
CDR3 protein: CASSYSDGYTF

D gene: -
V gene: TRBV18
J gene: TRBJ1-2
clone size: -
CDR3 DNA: TGTGCCAGCTCCCGGACAGAGGACTATGGCTACACCTTC
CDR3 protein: CASSRTEDYGYTF

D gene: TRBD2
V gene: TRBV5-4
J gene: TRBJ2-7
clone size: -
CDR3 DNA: TGTGCCAGCAGCTTGGGTAGCGGGGGGGTCTACGAGCAGTACTTC
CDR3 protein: CASSLGSGGVYEQYF

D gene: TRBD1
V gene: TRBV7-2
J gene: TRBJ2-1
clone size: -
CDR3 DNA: TGTGCCAGCAGCCCGGGACAGGGAAAAAATAACTACAATGAGCAGTTCTTC
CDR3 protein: CASSPGQGKNNYNEQFF

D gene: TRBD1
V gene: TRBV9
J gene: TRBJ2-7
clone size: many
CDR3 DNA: TGTGCCAGCAGCGCCCGGGACAGCTACGAGCAGTACTTC
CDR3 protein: CASSARDSYEQYF

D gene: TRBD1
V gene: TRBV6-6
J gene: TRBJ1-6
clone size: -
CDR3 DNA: TGTGCCAGTCGAAGGGGACAGTCTAATTCACCCCTCCACTTT
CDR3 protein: CASRRGQSNSPLHF

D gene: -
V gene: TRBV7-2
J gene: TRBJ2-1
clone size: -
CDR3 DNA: TGTGCCAGCAGCTTATCGGGGAGCTCCTACAATGAGCAGTTCTTC
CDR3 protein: CASSLSGSSYNEQFF

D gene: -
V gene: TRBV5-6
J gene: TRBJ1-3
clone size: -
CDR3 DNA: TGTGCCAGCAGCTTGAGAGGGGGTGGAAACACCATATATTTT
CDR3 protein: CASSLRGGGNTIYF

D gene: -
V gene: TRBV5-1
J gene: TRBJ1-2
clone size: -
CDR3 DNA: TGCGCCAGCAGCGATGGTGGAGACAACTATGGCTACACCTTC
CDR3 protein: CASSDGGDNYGYTF

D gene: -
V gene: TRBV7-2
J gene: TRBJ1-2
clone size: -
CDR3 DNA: TGTGCCAGCAGCGGCAGAGTTGGGGGGATGGGTGGCTACACCTTC
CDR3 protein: CASSGRVGGMGGYTF

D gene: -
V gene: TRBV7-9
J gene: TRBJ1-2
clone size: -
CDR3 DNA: TGTGCCAGCAGCCAGGACAGCCCCGATATAGCCTTC
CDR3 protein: CASSQDSPDIAF

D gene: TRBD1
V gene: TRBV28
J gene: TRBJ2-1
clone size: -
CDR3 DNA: TGTGCCAGCACCTCCGACAGGGGGTTGAGCTCCTACAATGAGCAGTTCTTC
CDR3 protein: CASTSDRGLSSYNEQFF